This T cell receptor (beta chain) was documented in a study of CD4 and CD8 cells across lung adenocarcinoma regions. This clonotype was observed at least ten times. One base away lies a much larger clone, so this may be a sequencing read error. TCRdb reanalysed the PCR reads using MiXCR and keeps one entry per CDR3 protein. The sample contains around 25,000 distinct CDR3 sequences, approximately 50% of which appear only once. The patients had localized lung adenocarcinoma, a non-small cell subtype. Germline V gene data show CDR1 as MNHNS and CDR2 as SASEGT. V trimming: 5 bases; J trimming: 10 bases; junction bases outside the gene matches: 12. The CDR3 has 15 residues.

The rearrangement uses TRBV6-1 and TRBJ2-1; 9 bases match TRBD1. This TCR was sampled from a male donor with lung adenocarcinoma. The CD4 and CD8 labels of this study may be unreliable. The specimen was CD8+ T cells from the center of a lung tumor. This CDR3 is CASSTPGGQGEEQFF. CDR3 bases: TGTGCCAGCAGTACCCCGGGGGGACAGGGTGAAGAGCAGTTCTTC.